This T cell receptor beta chain comes out of a study of CD4+ T cells in melanoma. The study, taken as a whole, reports: In melanoma, neoantigen-specific CD4+ T cells reportedly differed in differentiation state.

Trimming removed 5 bases from V and 2 bases from J, with 15 bases in between. Germline V gene sequence: CDR1 SEHNR, CDR2 FQNEAQ (reference sequence). CDR3 length: 15 residues. This clone has more than one count but fewer than ten. What it binds is unknown. TCRdb keeps only in-frame clones here, not all; method: immunoSEQ multiplex PCR. The table lists roughly 3,900 clones, 73% of them singletons. This receptor was identified in a human donor with melanoma. The sample comprised tumor tissue. The genes are TRBV7-9 and TRBJ1-1; D gene uncertain. Here the CDR3 DNA reads TGTGCCAGCAGCCCCCTGAGAGGAGGTAACACTGAAGCTTTCTTT. It translates to CASSPLRGGNTEAFF.